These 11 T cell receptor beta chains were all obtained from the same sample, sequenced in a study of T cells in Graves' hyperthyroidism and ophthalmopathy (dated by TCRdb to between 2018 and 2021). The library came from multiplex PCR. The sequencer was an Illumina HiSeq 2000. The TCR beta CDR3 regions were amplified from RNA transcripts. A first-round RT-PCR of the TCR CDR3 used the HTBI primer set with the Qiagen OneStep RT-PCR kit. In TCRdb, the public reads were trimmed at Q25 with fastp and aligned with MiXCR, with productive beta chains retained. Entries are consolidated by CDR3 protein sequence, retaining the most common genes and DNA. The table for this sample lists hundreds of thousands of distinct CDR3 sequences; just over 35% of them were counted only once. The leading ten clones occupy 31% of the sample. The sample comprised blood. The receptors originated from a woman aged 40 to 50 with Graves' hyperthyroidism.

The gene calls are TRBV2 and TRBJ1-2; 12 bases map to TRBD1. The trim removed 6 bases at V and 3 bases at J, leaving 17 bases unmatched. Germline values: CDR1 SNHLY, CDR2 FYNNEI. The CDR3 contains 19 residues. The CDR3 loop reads CASSVPRDRGRGGHYGYTF. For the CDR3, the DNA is TGTGCCAGCAGCGTCCCCCGGGACAGGGGGCGTGGGGGGCACTATGGCTACACCTTC. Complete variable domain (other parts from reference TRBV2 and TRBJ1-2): EPEVTQTPSHQVTQMGQEVILRCVPISNHLYFYWYRQILGQKVEFLVSFYNNEISEKSEIFDDQFSVERPDGSNFTLKIRSTKLEDSAMYFCASSVPRDRGRGGHYGYTFGSGTRLTVV.

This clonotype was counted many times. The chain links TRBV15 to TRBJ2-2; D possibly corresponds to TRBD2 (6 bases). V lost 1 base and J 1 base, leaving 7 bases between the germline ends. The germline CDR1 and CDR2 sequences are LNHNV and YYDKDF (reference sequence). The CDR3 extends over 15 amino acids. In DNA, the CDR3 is TGTGCCACCAGCAGAGGGGGGGTGAACACCGGGGAGCTGTTTTTT. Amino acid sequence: CATSRGGVNTGELFF.

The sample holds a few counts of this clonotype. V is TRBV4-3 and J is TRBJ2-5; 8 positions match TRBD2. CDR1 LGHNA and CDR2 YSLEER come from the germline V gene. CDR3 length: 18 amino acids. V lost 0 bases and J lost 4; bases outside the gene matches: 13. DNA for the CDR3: TGCGCCAGCAGCCAAGATCGAGTAGCGGGGCCCTCCAGAGAGACCCAGTACTTC. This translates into CASSQDRVAGPSRETQYF.

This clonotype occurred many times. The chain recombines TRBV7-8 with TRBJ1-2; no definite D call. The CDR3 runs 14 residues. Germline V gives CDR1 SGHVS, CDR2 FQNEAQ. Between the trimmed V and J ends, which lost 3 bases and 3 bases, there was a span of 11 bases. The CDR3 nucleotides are TGTGCCAGCAGCTTGAAAGTGGTGGACTATGGCTACACCTTC. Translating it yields CASSLKVVDYGYTF.

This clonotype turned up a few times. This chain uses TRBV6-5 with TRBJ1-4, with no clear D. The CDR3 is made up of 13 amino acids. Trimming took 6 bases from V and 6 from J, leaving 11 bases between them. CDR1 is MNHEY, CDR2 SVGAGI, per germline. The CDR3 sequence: CASSPTRDEKLFF. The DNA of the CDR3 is TGTGCCAGCAGCCCGACACGGGATGAAAAACTGTTTTTT.

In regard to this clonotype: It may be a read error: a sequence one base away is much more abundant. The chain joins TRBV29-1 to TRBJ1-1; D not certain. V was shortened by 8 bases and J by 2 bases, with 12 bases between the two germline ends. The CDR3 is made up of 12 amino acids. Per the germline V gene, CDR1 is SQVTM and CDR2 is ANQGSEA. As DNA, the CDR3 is TGCAGCACCCAGTCCGGTAACACTGAAGCTTTCTTT. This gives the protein CSTQSGNTEAFF.

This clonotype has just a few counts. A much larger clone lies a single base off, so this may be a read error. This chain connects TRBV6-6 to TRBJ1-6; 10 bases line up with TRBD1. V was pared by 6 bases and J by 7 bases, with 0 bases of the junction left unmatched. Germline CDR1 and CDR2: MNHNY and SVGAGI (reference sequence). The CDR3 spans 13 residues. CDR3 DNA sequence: TGTGCCAGCAGGGACAGGGGGAATTCACCCCTCCACTTT. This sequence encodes CASRDRGNSPLHF.

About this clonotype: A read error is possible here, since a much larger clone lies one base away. The CDR3 region is CASSVGPQFSQPQHF. CDR3 nucleotide sequence: TGTGCCAGCAGCGTAGGTCCACAGTTTTCTCAGCCCCAGCATTTT. The chain joins TRBV9 to TRBJ1-5; D uncertain. V lost 0 bases to trimming and J lost 6 bases, with 13 bases between them. The CDR3 covers 15 residues. Germline CDR1 is SGDLS and CDR2 is YYNGEE.

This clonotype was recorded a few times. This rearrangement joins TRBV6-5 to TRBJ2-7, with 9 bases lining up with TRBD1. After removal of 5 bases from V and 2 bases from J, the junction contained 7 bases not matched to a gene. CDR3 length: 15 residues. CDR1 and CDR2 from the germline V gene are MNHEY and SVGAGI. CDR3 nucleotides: TGTGCCAGCAGTCCCGGACAGGGGCTCACCTACGAGCAGTACTTC. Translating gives CASSPGQGLTYEQYF.

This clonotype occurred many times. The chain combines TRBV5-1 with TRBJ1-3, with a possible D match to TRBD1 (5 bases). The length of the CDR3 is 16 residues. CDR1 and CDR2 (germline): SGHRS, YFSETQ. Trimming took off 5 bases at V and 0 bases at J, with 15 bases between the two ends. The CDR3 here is CASSSNGGSSGNTIYF. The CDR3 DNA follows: TGCGCCAGCAGTTCGAACGGGGGGAGCTCTGGAAACACCATATATTTT.

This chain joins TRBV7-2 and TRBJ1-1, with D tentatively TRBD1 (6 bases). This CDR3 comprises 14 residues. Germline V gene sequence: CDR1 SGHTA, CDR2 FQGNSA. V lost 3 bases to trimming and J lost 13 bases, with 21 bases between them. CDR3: CASSFGGQDYGGFF. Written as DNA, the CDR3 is TGTGCCAGCAGCTTTGGGGGGCAGGACTATGGAGGTTTCTTT.